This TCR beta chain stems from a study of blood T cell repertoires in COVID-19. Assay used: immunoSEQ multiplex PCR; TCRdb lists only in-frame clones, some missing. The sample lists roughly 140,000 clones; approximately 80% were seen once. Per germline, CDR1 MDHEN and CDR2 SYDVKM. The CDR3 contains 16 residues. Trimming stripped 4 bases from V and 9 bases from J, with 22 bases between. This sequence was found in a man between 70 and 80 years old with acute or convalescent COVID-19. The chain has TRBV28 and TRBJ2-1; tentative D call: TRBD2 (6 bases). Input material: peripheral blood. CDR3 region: CASSYATGLPTPEQFF. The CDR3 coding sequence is TGTGCCAGCAGTTACGCGACGGGACTCCCTACCCCTGAGCAGTTCTTC.